The rows below give T cell receptor beta chains drawn from one sample of a study of T cell responses to AZD1222 COVID-19 vaccine. TCRdb's table, derived via immunoSEQ multiplex PCR, lists solely in-frame clones and lacks some. The sample has roughly 150,000 clones; 92% are singletons. Sequenced here: peripheral blood, sampled 28 days after the second AZD1222 dose. Source of these receptors: an adult who received the AZD1222 COVID-19 vaccine. The CDR3 runs from the conserved cysteine through the conserved F or W. Each record gives: clone size, D gene, J gene, V gene, CDR3 protein, CDR3 DNA. D genes are given only for firm matches. Some rows have no size entry. The others give once, few or many, or a class for an expanded clone.

clone_size: -; d_call: -; j_call: TRBJ2-5; v_call: TRBV12-3/TRBV12-4; cdr3_aa: CASSPAGLTQYF; cdr3_nt: TGTGCCAGCAGTCCGGCAGGGCTGACCCAGTACTTC
clone_size: -; d_call: -; j_call: TRBJ1-3; v_call: TRBV9; cdr3_aa: CASSVTGQGGNTIYF; cdr3_nt: TGTGCCAGCAGCGTAACAGGGCAAGGTGGAAACACCATATATTTT
clone_size: -; d_call: TRBD1; j_call: TRBJ1-2; v_call: TRBV30; cdr3_aa: CAWTQGQGSYTF; cdr3_nt: TGTGCCTGGACACAGGGGCAGGGATCCTACACCTTC
clone_size: once; d_call: TRBD1; j_call: TRBJ1-1; v_call: TRBV5-1; cdr3_aa: CASSHGGQGRNTEAFF; cdr3_nt: TGCGCCAGCAGTCACGGAGGACAGGGGAGGAACACTGAAGCTTTCTTT
clone_size: -; d_call: -; j_call: TRBJ1-1; v_call: TRBV3-1/TRBV3-2; cdr3_aa: CASSRLSETEAFF; cdr3_nt: TGTGCCAGCAGCCGCCTTTCGGAGACTGAAGCTTTCTTT
clone_size: -; d_call: -; j_call: TRBJ1-2; v_call: TRBV29-1; cdr3_aa: CSVGEGREGYGYTF; cdr3_nt: TGCAGCGTTGGGGAGGGCAGGGAGGGCTATGGCTACACCTTC
clone_size: -; d_call: TRBD1; j_call: TRBJ1-1; v_call: TRBV3-1/TRBV3-2; cdr3_aa: CASSPDRGRAFF; cdr3_nt: TGTGCCAGCAGCCCGGACAGGGGACGGGCTTTCTTT
clone_size: once; d_call: TRBD1; j_call: TRBJ2-1; v_call: TRBV11-1; cdr3_aa: CASSLELDRADNEQFF; cdr3_nt: TGTGCCAGCAGCTTAGAGTTAGACAGGGCGGACAATGAGCAGTTCTTC
clone_size: -; d_call: -; j_call: TRBJ2-5; v_call: TRBV18; cdr3_aa: CASSPAQAGWQETQYF; cdr3_nt: TGTGCCAGCTCACCAGCGCAAGCGGGTTGGCAAGAGACCCAGTACTTC
clone_size: -; d_call: TRBD1; j_call: TRBJ1-6; v_call: TRBV9; cdr3_aa: CASGTGRDSPLHF; cdr3_nt: TGTGCCAGCGGGACAGGGAGGGATTCACCCCTCCACTTT
clone_size: -; d_call: TRBD2; j_call: TRBJ2-1; v_call: TRBV6-4; cdr3_aa: CASSETLAGGDEQFF; cdr3_nt: TGTGCCAGCAGTGAAACCCTAGCGGGAGGGGATGAGCAGTTCTTC
clone_size: -; d_call: TRBD1; j_call: TRBJ1-2; v_call: TRBV3-1/TRBV3-2; cdr3_aa: CASSPGEGANGYTF; cdr3_nt: TGTGCCAGCAGCCCAGGCGAGGGGGCTAATGGCTACACCTTC
clone_size: -; d_call: -; j_call: TRBJ1-5; v_call: TRBV28; cdr3_aa: CASTLAPTLFSNQPQHF; cdr3_nt: TGTGCCAGCACCCTAGCCCCGACTCTGTTTAGCAATCAGCCCCAGCATTTT
clone_size: -; d_call: -; j_call: TRBJ1-1; v_call: TRBV27; cdr3_aa: CASSVRLGIEAFF; cdr3_nt: TGTGCCAGCAGTGTACGACTGGGTATTGAAGCTTTCTTT
clone_size: -; d_call: -; j_call: TRBJ2-2; v_call: TRBV9; cdr3_aa: CASSGGLGNTGELFF; cdr3_nt: TGTGCCAGCAGCGGCGGTCTCGGCAACACCGGGGAGCTGTTTTTT
clone_size: -; d_call: -; j_call: TRBJ2-1; v_call: TRBV4-1; cdr3_aa: CASSHFGPVNEQFF; cdr3_nt: TGCGCCAGCAGCCACTTTGGCCCCGTAAATGAGCAGTTCTTC
clone_size: -; d_call: -; j_call: TRBJ1-1; v_call: TRBV24-1; cdr3_aa: CATSDLTKGQSNTEAFF; cdr3_nt: TGTGCCACCAGTGATTTGACTAAGGGACAATCGAACACTGAAGCTTTCTTT
clone_size: -; d_call: -; j_call: TRBJ1-1; v_call: TRBV6-5; cdr3_aa: CASSYSGWSEAFF; cdr3_nt: TGTGCCAGCAGTTACTCTGGGTGGAGTGAAGCTTTCTTT
clone_size: -; d_call: TRBD2; j_call: TRBJ2-5; v_call: TRBV11-2; cdr3_aa: CAGGVGGRNQETQYF; cdr3_nt: TGTGCAGGAGGAGTCGGCGGGAGGAATCAAGAGACCCAGTACTTC
clone_size: -; d_call: -; j_call: TRBJ1-2; v_call: TRBV14; cdr3_aa: CASSQSRPVKSF; cdr3_nt: TGTGCCAGCAGCCAAAGTCGGCCAGTCAAATCCTTC
clone_size: -; d_call: TRBD1; j_call: TRBJ1-2; v_call: TRBV2; cdr3_aa: CASSEDRGSTF; cdr3_nt: TGTGCCAGCAGTGAGGACAGGGGTAGCACCTTC
clone_size: -; d_call: TRBD1; j_call: TRBJ2-7; v_call: TRBV30; cdr3_aa: CAWSPGTAYEQYF; cdr3_nt: TGTGCCTGGAGCCCCGGGACAGCTTACGAGCAGTACTTC
clone_size: -; d_call: -; j_call: TRBJ1-1; v_call: TRBV11-2; cdr3_aa: CASSPSLGRGTEAFF; cdr3_nt: TGTGCCAGCAGCCCCTCGTTGGGGAGGGGGACTGAAGCTTTCTTT
clone_size: -; d_call: -; j_call: TRBJ1-2; v_call: TRBV2; cdr3_aa: CASSESAGYTF; cdr3_nt: TGTGCCAGCAGTGAATCAGCGGGCTACACCTTC
clone_size: -; d_call: -; j_call: TRBJ1-4; v_call: TRBV4-1; cdr3_aa: CASSQPHREELFF; cdr3_nt: TGCGCCAGCAGCCAACCGCACAGGGAGGAACTGTTTTTT
clone_size: -; d_call: -; j_call: TRBJ1-1; v_call: TRBV6-5; cdr3_aa: CASSYLQGYNTEAFF; cdr3_nt: TGTGCCAGCAGTTACTTGCAGGGATATAACACTGAAGCTTTCTTT
clone_size: -; d_call: -; j_call: TRBJ1-5; v_call: TRBV5-5; cdr3_aa: CANSLQALSNQPQHF; cdr3_nt: TGTGCCAACAGCTTGCAGGCGCTGAGCAATCAGCCCCAGCATTTT
clone_size: -; d_call: -; j_call: TRBJ1-6; v_call: TRBV18; cdr3_aa: CASSLRTVNNSPLHF; cdr3_nt: TGTGCCAGCTCATTAAGGACAGTTAATAATTCACCCCTCCACTTT
clone_size: -; d_call: -; j_call: TRBJ2-5; v_call: TRBV7-2; cdr3_aa: CASTLGAQQETQYF; cdr3_nt: TGTGCCAGCACCCTAGGGGCACAGCAAGAGACCCAGTACTTC
clone_size: once; d_call: -; j_call: TRBJ1-2; v_call: TRBV19; cdr3_aa: CASSFSRQNYGYTF; cdr3_nt: TGTGCCAGTAGTTTCTCCCGACAGAACTATGGCTACACCTTC
clone_size: once; d_call: TRBD2; j_call: TRBJ2-7; v_call: TRBV7-9; cdr3_aa: CASSLLTSEYEQYF; cdr3_nt: TGTGCCAGCAGCTTGCTAACTAGCGAGTACGAGCAGTACTTC
clone_size: -; d_call: -; j_call: TRBJ1-5; v_call: TRBV6-2/TRBV6-3; cdr3_aa: CASSRPRMLTPQHF; cdr3_nt: TGTGCCAGCAGTCGCCCCCGGATGTTGACGCCCCAGCATTTT
clone_size: few; d_call: TRBD1; j_call: TRBJ2-1; v_call: TRBV14; cdr3_aa: CASSTAFDRADEQFF; cdr3_nt: TGTGCCAGCAGTACTGCCTTCGACAGGGCCGATGAGCAGTTCTTC
clone_size: -; d_call: -; j_call: TRBJ2-4; v_call: TRBV2; cdr3_aa: CASSDGYIQYF; cdr3_nt: TGTGCCAGCAGTGATGGGTACATTCAGTACTTC
clone_size: once; d_call: -; j_call: TRBJ2-5; v_call: TRBV11-3; cdr3_aa: CASSTSGEGTQYF; cdr3_nt: TGTGCCAGCAGCACCTCAGGGGAGGGGACCCAGTACTTC
clone_size: once; d_call: TRBD1; j_call: TRBJ1-1; v_call: TRBV4-3; cdr3_aa: CASSQDRGTEAFF; cdr3_nt: TGCGCCAGCAGCCAGGACAGGGGAACTGAAGCTTTCTTT
clone_size: -; d_call: TRBD2; j_call: TRBJ2-1; v_call: TRBV5-6; cdr3_aa: CASSFSGKLDNEQFF; cdr3_nt: TGTGCCAGCAGCTTTAGCGGGAAGCTCGACAATGAGCAGTTCTTC
clone_size: -; d_call: TRBD1; j_call: TRBJ1-6; v_call: TRBV27; cdr3_aa: CASTFDRARSPLHF; cdr3_nt: TGTGCCAGCACCTTCGACAGGGCGCGTTCACCCCTCCACTTT
clone_size: -; d_call: TRBD2; j_call: TRBJ2-3; v_call: TRBV15; cdr3_aa: CATSRDLAGGPSDTQYF; cdr3_nt: TGTGCCACCAGCAGAGATCTGGCGGGGGGGCCGTCAGATACGCAGTATTTT
clone_size: -; d_call: -; j_call: TRBJ1-3; v_call: TRBV19; cdr3_aa: CASSAGPGNTIYF; cdr3_nt: TGTGCCAGTAGTGCGGGACCTGGAAACACCATATATTTT
clone_size: -; d_call: -; j_call: TRBJ2-1; v_call: TRBV7-9; cdr3_aa: CASRQVNEQFF; cdr3_nt: TGTGCCAGTCGCCAAGTGAATGAGCAGTTCTTC
clone_size: -; d_call: -; j_call: TRBJ1-2; v_call: TRBV13; cdr3_aa: CASSLVGRASYGYTF; cdr3_nt: TGTGCCAGCAGCTTAGTAGGCAGGGCGAGCTATGGCTACACCTTC
clone_size: -; d_call: -; j_call: TRBJ1-4; v_call: TRBV19; cdr3_aa: CASSTVSSTNEKLFF; cdr3_nt: TGTGCCAGTAGTACCGTCTCGTCAACTAATGAAAAACTGTTTTTT
clone_size: once; d_call: -; j_call: TRBJ2-2; v_call: TRBV19; cdr3_aa: CASSFGLARSTGELFF; cdr3_nt: TGTGCCAGTAGTTTTGGGCTGGCGAGATCTACCGGGGAGCTGTTTTTT
clone_size: -; d_call: TRBD1; j_call: TRBJ1-1; v_call: TRBV29-1; cdr3_aa: CSVGLTGTGDTEAFF; cdr3_nt: TGCAGCGTTGGGCTTACCGGGACAGGTGATACTGAAGCTTTCTTT
clone_size: once; d_call: TRBD2; j_call: TRBJ2-1; v_call: TRBV7-9; cdr3_aa: CASSLMAGGNEQFF; cdr3_nt: TGTGCCAGCAGCTTAATGGCGGGAGGCAATGAGCAGTTCTTC
clone_size: few; d_call: -; j_call: TRBJ2-2; v_call: TRBV21-1; cdr3_aa: CASSKAGIAGRTGELFF; cdr3_nt: TGTGCCAGCAGCAAAGCGGGGATAGCGGGCAGGACCGGGGAGCTGTTTTTT
clone_size: -; d_call: TRBD1; j_call: TRBJ1-5; v_call: TRBV2; cdr3_aa: CASSPGQGRRNQPQHF; cdr3_nt: TGTGCCAGCAGCCCGGGACAGGGGCGTCGCAATCAGCCCCAGCATTTT